This entry lists 5 T cell receptor beta chains sequenced from one sample in a study of T cells in localized non-small cell lung cancer. Profiling relied on immunoSEQ multiplex PCR, and the TCRdb table lists in-frame clones only, not all of them. The sample has about 52,000 clones, about 87% seen once. The sample was PBMCs, taken before any cancer treatment. All receptors come from a female donor with stage II lung adenocarcinoma.

This chain joins TRBV19 and TRBJ1-1, with TRBD1 identical over 8 bases. The CDR3 runs 14 residues. Per the germline V gene, CDR1 is LNHDA and CDR2 is SQIVND (reference sequence). The J segment lost 1 base and the V segment lost 8 bases, leaving 6 bases of the junction unmatched. The CDR3 is CASFRTGQNTEAFF. The CDR3, as DNA: TGTGCCAGTTTTAGGACAGGGCAGAACACTGAAGCTTTCTTT.

The chain employs TRBV5-1 and TRBJ2-6; D is unresolved. Trimming removed 0 bases from V and 0 bases from J, with 13 bases in between. The V gene's germline CDR1 is SGHRS and CDR2 YFSETQ. This CDR3 comprises 18 residues. The chain's CDR3 is CASSLGGSLSSGANVLTF. The CDR3 DNA is TGCGCCAGCAGCTTGGGAGGTTCCCTCAGCTCTGGGGCCAACGTCCTGACTTTC.

The chain joins TRBV5-6 to TRBJ1-2; D is uncertain. Germline assignment: CDR1 SGHDT and CDR2 YYEEEE. Trimming removed 1 base from V and 0 bases from J, with 4 bases in between. The CDR3 has 13 residues. The CDR3 coding sequence is TGTGCCAGCAGCTTGCGGGCTAACTATGGCTACACCTTC. Its protein product is CASSLRANYGYTF. The entire variable domain, with the rest obtained from reference TRBV5-6 and TRBJ1-2, is as follows: DAGVTQSPTHLIKTRGQQVTLRCSPKSGHDTVSWYQQALGQGPQFIFQYYEEEERQRGNFPDRFSGHQFPNYSSELNVNALLLGDSALYLCASSLRANYGYTFGSGTRLTVV.

The chain combines TRBV6-4 with TRBJ2-1; D uncertain. The CDR3 spans 13 residues. The germline CDR1 and CDR2 sequences are MRHNA and SNTAGT. V was shortened by 4 bases and J by 5 bases, with 9 bases between the two germline ends. CDR3 in DNA: TGTGCCAGCAGTGTTTCTAGTAACAATGAGCAGTTCTTC. Amino acid sequence: CASSVSSNNEQFF.

CDR3 DNA sequence: TGTGCCAGCTCACCACCCGGCGGGGAAGACAGGGCCTATGGCTACACCTTC. Translating gives CASSPPGGEDRAYGYTF. The chain joins TRBV18 to TRBJ1-2; 7 positions match TRBD1. J gave up 4 bases and V 0 bases, and 11 bases lay outside the gene matches. CDR3 length equals 17 residues. CDR1 KGHSH and CDR2 LQKENI come from the germline V gene.